Following are 18 T cell receptor beta chains from one sample sequenced in a study of CD8+CD57+ T cells in acquired aplastic anemia. Profiling of TCR beta VDJ combinations and CDR3 sequences used genomic DNA as template. TCRdb reanalysed the reads using MiXCR and keeps one entry per CDR3 protein. The sample includes hundreds of thousands of distinct CDR3 sequences, just under 70% of them seen just once. The sequencing input was sorted CD4+, CD8+, or CD8+CD57+ T cells (not recorded which) from PBMCs. These receptors came from a human donor in good health, serving as a control.

The chain joins TRBV20-1 to TRBJ1-5, with D perhaps matching TRBD1 (6 bases). Germline CDR1 reads DFQATT; CDR2 reads SNEGSKA (reference sequence). V was trimmed by 1 base and J by 2 bases, leaving 15 bases between them. CDR3 length equals 16 residues. CDR3 residues: CSARVPLGQRNQPQHF. The CDR3 DNA sequence: TGCAGTGCTAGAGTCCCTTTAGGACAGCGCAATCAGCCCCAGCATTTT.

The V gene is TRBV7-4, the J gene TRBJ2-5; D not certain. Germline V gives CDR1 SGHVT, CDR2 SQSDAQ. Trimming removed 5 bases from V and 6 bases from J, with 19 bases in between. This CDR3 comprises 15 residues. The CDR3 here is CASSVVGFSPQTQYF. The CDR3 DNA sequence: TGTGCCAGCAGCGTAGTGGGCTTTTCACCCCAGACCCAGTACTTC.

As for this clonotype: A read error may explain this, as a much larger clone is one base away. Likely a read error: the CDR3 ends without its conserved phenylalanine or tryptophan. It is unclear where the CDR3 begins or ends on the DNA, so no DNA is shown, and the CDR3 is as TCRdb lists it. The CDR3 protein is CASSTEGGDQPQH. This chain uses TRBV7-2 with TRBJ1-4. Germline CDR1 and CDR2: SGHTA and FQGNSA. A total of 13 residues make up the CDR3, ends included.

The table lists this clonotype with a count of one. One end of the junction fails to match germline, which may point to a read error. The chain recombines TRBV5-1 with TRBJ2-7; TRBD1 is a possible D gene (5 bases). The CDR3 extends over 15 amino acids. Per the germline V gene, CDR1 is SGHRS and CDR2 is YFSETQ. CDR3 DNA sequence: TGTGCCAGCAGCTCCGGCAGGGCAGGGTCCTACGAGCAGTACTTC. It codes for CASSSGRAGSYEQYF.

In this sample, this clonotype turned up many times. The chain has TRBV20-1 and TRBJ1-1, with D tentatively TRBD1 (6 bases). The CDR3 is 15 amino acids. Trimming removed 4 bases at V and 1 base at J, with 16 bases between. Germline CDR1 DFQATT, CDR2 SNEGSKA (reference sequence). The CDR3 nucleotides read TGCAGTGCTACGCGGGGTCTGACAGGGAACACTGAAGCTTTCTTT. As protein: CSATRGLTGNTEAFF.

As to this clonotype: The germline gene is not matched at one end of the junction; a read error may be the cause. V gene TRBV2 combines with J gene TRBJ1-3; TRBD1 is a possible D gene (6 bases). The CDR3 length is 14 residues. From germline, CDR1 is SNHLY and CDR2 FYNNEI. The CDR3 reads CASSHRVSGNNIYF. The CDR3 region has the DNA TGTGCCAGCAGTCACAGGGTATCTGGAAACAACATATATTTT.

The DNA of the CDR3 is TGCAGCGTTTCCACTGAAGCTTTCTTT. Encoded protein: CSVSTEAFF. The chain recombines TRBV29-1 with TRBJ1-1; D gene uncertain. In germline, CDR1 is SQVTM, CDR2 ANQGSEA. V was shortened by 5 bases and J by 4 bases, with 2 bases between the two germline ends. The CDR3 length is 9 residues.

A note on this clonotype: The conserved closing phenylalanine or tryptophan is absent in this CDR3, likely reflecting a read error. The limits of the CDR3 on the DNA are not certain, so only TCRdb's listed CDR3 is given. The rearrangement links TRBV29-1 to TRBJ2-7; the table's D call of TRBD1 was not tested on the DNA. The CDR3 is 15 amino acids long, termini counted. In germline, CDR1 is SQVTM, CDR2 ANQGSEA. The CDR3 protein is CSGPMGAGRSYGQDS.

In regard to this clonotype: Here the CDR3 omits its conserved ending phenylalanine or tryptophan, so a read error is the likely source. The DNA is omitted, as the CDR3 cannot be located on it reliably, and the CDR3 follows TCRdb's listing. This chain joins TRBV7-9 and TRBJ2-1; the table calls TRBD2, which could not be checked here. The CDR3 is 13 amino acids long, termini counted. The germline V gene encodes CDR1 SEHNR and CDR2 FQNEAQ (reference sequence). CDR3: CASSLEAGAKEKL.

The chain couples TRBV5-1 to TRBJ2-2, with 8 bases fitting TRBD1. The CDR3 loop spans 15 amino acids. Per germline, CDR1 SGHRS and CDR2 YFSETQ. V was clipped by 4 bases and J by 3 bases; unmatched bases: 5. The CDR3 loop is CASSPTGEDTGELFF. The CDR3 DNA reads TGCGCCAGCAGCCCGACAGGGGAGGACACCGGGGAGCTGTTTTTT.

This clonotype was observed many times. The J gene is TRBJ2-1, the V gene TRBV2; a possible D gene is TRBD1 (5 bases). The length of the CDR3 is 13 residues. Germline lookup yields CDR1 SNHLY and CDR2 FYNNEI. V was cut by 9 bases and J by 0 bases, with 9 bases left in between. The CDR3 DNA follows: TGTGCCAGTGACAGCAGCTCCTACAATGAGCAGTTCTTC. Its translation: CASDSSSYNEQFF. Variable domain in full (rest from reference TRBV2 and TRBJ2-1): EPEVTQTPSHQVTQMGQEVILRCVPISNHLYFYWYRQILGQKVEFLVSFYNNEISEKSEIFDDQFSVERPDGSNFTLKIRSTKLEDSAMYFCASDSSSYNEQFFGPGTRLTVL.

CDR3 bases: TGTGCCAGCGGGCTAGGTGAGGGCACTGAAGCTTTCTTT. Amino acids: CASGLGEGTEAFF. The J gene is TRBJ1-1, the V gene TRBV7-3, with D unclear. Germline assignment: CDR1 SGHTA and CDR2 FQGTGA. Trimming took off 8 bases at V and 4 bases at J, with 14 bases between the two ends. This CDR3 is built from 13 residues.

In this sample, this clonotype turned up a few times. This sequence joins TRBV6-6 and TRBJ2-5, with 7 bases identical to TRBD1. The CDR3 runs to 13 residues. V lost 4 bases to trimming and J lost 4 bases; unmatched junction nucleotides: 3. CDR1 MNHNY and CDR2 SVGAGI come from the germline V gene (reference sequence). CDR3 DNA sequence: TGTGCCAGCAGTTCGACAGGGAGAGAGACCCAGTACTTC. Residues: CASSSTGRETQYF.

V gene TRBV9 combines with J gene TRBJ2-2; a possible D gene is TRBD2 (5 bases). The CDR3 is made up of 15 amino acids. In germline, CDR1 is SGDLS, CDR2 YYNGEE. Trimming stripped 0 bases from V and 14 bases from J, with 20 bases between. The CDR3 region is CASSVARGYTRVLFF. CDR3 coding DNA: TGTGCCAGCAGCGTAGCTCGGGGTTATACCCGCGTCCTGTTTTTT.

About this clonotype: One junction end disagrees with the germline gene, perhaps due to a read error. The CDR3 region has the DNA TGTGCCAGCAGCCTACAGGGGGGGACAGATACTCAGTTT. Its translation: CASSLQGGTDTQF. The V gene is TRBV9, the J gene TRBJ1-1; 8 positions match TRBD1. The CDR3 length is 13 residues. The germline CDR1 and CDR2 sequences are SGDLS and YYNGEE. The whole variable domain, filled in from reference TRBV9 and TRBJ1-1, reads DSGVTQTPKHLITATGQRVTLRCSPRSGDLSVYWYQQSLDQGLQFLIQYYNGEERAKGNILERFSAQQFPDLHSELNLSSLELGDSALYFCASSLQGGTDTQFGQGTRLTVV.

V usage is TRBV20-1 and J usage is TRBJ1-5; D gene uncertain. CDR1 DFQATT and CDR2 SNEGSKA come from the germline V gene (reference sequence). The CDR3 extends over 12 amino acids. V gave up 6 bases and J gave up 13 bases, with 19 bases separating them. The CDR3 sequence: CSAPSVDHQQHF. The CDR3 region has the DNA TGCAGTGCGCCGAGCGTCGACCACCAGCAGCATTTT.

V gene TRBV12-3 or TRBV12-4 combines with J gene TRBJ1-5; possibly TRBD1 for D (5 bases). Trimming removed 6 bases at V and 4 bases at J, with 22 bases between. There are 17 residues in the CDR3. This chain's CDR3 is CASSPDEGGETNQPQHF. The DNA of the CDR3 is TGTGCCAGCAGCCCAGATGAGGGAGGGGAGACGAATCAGCCCCAGCATTTT.

On this clonotype itself: Without the conserved terminal phenylalanine or tryptophan, this CDR3 likely stems from a read error. No DNA is shown, since the ends of the CDR3 on it are uncertain; the CDR3 is the one TCRdb lists. The chain carries TRBV7-2 and TRBJ2-7; the D call of TRBD2 is as the table states it, not checked on the DNA. Germline V gives CDR1 SGHTA, CDR2 FQGNSA. A total of 13 residues make up the CDR3, ends included. The CDR3 reads CASSLASTNSPLH.